Shown below are 23 T cell receptor beta chains from a single sample sequenced in a study of blood T cell repertoires in COVID-19. Using immunoSEQ multiplex PCR, the repertoire was profiled, and TCRdb retains in-frame clones only, with some absent. This table has fewer than 200,000 clones, around 80% appearing once. Source material: PBMCs or T cells enriched from blood (not recorded which). The source of these receptors is a woman aged 50 to 60 in a cohort exposed to, infected with or recovered from COVID-19 (not recorded which).

The chain is built from TRBV9 and TRBJ2-1, with 9 bases matching TRBD2. The germline V gene encodes CDR1 SGDLS and CDR2 YYNGEE. The V and J ends lost 4 bases and 3 bases, in that order; junction bases with no gene match: 5. The CDR3 spans 15 residues. The CDR3 protein is CASSPVAGDYNEQFF. CDR3 sequence (DNA): TGTGCCAGCAGCCCCGTAGCGGGGGACTACAATGAGCAGTTCTTC.

The V call is TRBV30, the J call TRBJ1-5; 9 nucleotides agree with TRBD1. Per germline, CDR1 GTSNPN and CDR2 SVGIG (reference sequence). The junction had 6 bases not matched to a gene; V was cut back by 1 base and J by 2 bases. The CDR3 is made up of 16 amino acids. The CDR3 region is CAWSGQGVDGNQPQHF. In DNA, the CDR3 is TGTGCCTGGAGTGGACAGGGGGTCGATGGCAATCAGCCCCAGCATTTT.

This rearrangement joins TRBV6-4 to TRBJ1-1, with D possibly being TRBD1 (5 bases). The CDR3 extends over 14 amino acids. Germline CDR1 MRHNA, CDR2 SNTAGT. V dropped 2 bases and J dropped 5 bases, with 12 bases sitting between them. The CDR3 nucleotides are TGTGCCAGCAGTGACATCCCGGGGGGAACTGAAGCTTTCTTT. Amino acid sequence: CASSDIPGGTEAFF.

This clone showed up just a few times. The CDR3 bases are TGTGCCAGCAGCCTAAGTCGGGGGGAGGGGGCCGGGGAGCTGTTTTTT. It codes for CASSLSRGEGAGELFF. The V gene is TRBV4-2, the J gene TRBJ2-2, with D possibly matching TRBD2 (7 bases). This CDR3 spans 16 amino acids. CDR1 and CDR2 (germline): LGHNA, YNFKEQ. Trimming took off 4 bases at V and 6 bases at J, with 18 bases between the two ends.

The chain uses TRBV7-2 and TRBJ2-7, with D possibly being TRBD2 (5 bases). The CDR3 is 14 amino acids. CDR1 is SGHTA and CDR2 is FQGNSA in the germline V gene. Between the trimmed V and J ends, which lost 6 bases and 2 bases, there was a span of 14 bases. Here the CDR3 reads CASRSSGVAYEQYF. The CDR3 region has the DNA TGTGCCAGCAGGTCGAGCGGAGTAGCCTACGAGCAGTACTTC.

The chain uses TRBV7-9 and TRBJ2-1; 12 nucleotides agree with TRBD2. After removal of 5 bases from V and 15 bases from J, the junction contained 8 bases not matched to a gene. This CDR3 has 13 residues. Per germline, CDR1 SEHNR and CDR2 FQNEAQ (reference sequence). The CDR3: CASSTSSGGALFF. CDR3 nucleotide sequence: TGTGCCAGCAGCACATCTAGCGGGGGGGCTCTGTTCTTC.

The table lists this clone with a few counts. The chain has TRBV7-9 and TRBJ1-4, with TRBD1 as a possible D gene (6 bases). CDR1 is SEHNR, CDR2 FQNEAQ, per germline (reference sequence). Trimming stripped 9 bases from V and 8 bases from J, with 7 bases between. The CDR3 sequence is 10 residues long. This CDR3 is CASGGEKLFF. The CDR3 DNA reads as TGTGCCAGTGGGGGCGAAAAACTGTTTTTT.

The V call is TRBV11-1, the J call TRBJ2-2; 12 nucleotides line up with TRBD1. The V and J ends lost 5 bases and 7 bases, in that order; junction bases with no gene match: 8. CDR1 SGHAT and CDR2 FQDESV come from the germline V gene (reference sequence). The CDR3 sequence is 16 residues long. For the CDR3, the DNA is TGTGCCAGCAGCCCCCGGGACAGGGGGCTTGGCGGGGAGCTGTTTTTT. It codes for CASSPRDRGLGGELFF. The entire variable domain, with the rest obtained from reference TRBV11-1 and TRBJ2-2, is as follows: EAEVAQSPRYKITEKSQAVAFWCDPISGHATLYWYRQILGQGPELLVQFQDESVVDDSQLPKDRFSAERLKGVDSTLKIQPAELGDSAMYLCASSPRDRGLGGELFFGEGSRLTVL.

The chain couples TRBV6-1 to TRBJ1-1; D possibly corresponds to TRBD1 (6 bases). Germline V CDR1 and CDR2: MNHNS, SASEGT. Between the trimmed V and J ends, which lost 2 bases and 10 bases, there was a span of 17 bases. The CDR3 is 14 residues long. In DNA, the CDR3 is TGTGCCAGCAGTGAAAACAGGGATAGCGTTGGAGCTTTCTTT. As protein: CASSENRDSVGAFF.

The V and J genes are TRBV6-1 and TRBJ1-2; 11 nucleotides match TRBD1. V lost 1 base, J lost 6 bases, and 19 bases stayed unmatched. Germline loops: CDR1 MNHNS, CDR2 SASEGT. This CDR3 comprises 20 residues. CDR3 sequence (DNA): TGTGCCAGCAGTGAAGGAGGCCGGGATGGGACAGGGGGTCGATTGGATGGCTACACCTTC. Amino acids: CASSEGGRDGTGGRLDGYTF.

The chain recombines TRBV7-3 with TRBJ2-2; a weak D match, TRBD2 (5 bases). Trimming took off 1 base at V and 0 bases at J, with 12 bases between the two ends. The CDR3 runs to 17 residues. The germline CDR1 and CDR2 sequences are SGHTA and FQGTGA. CDR3 DNA sequence: TGTGCCAGCAGCTTAAGCGGCACGGGGTCGAACACCGGGGAGCTGTTTTTT. Translation: CASSLSGTGSNTGELFF. The full variable domain, with the rest looked up from reference TRBV7-3 and TRBJ2-2, is GAGVSQTPSNKVTEKGKYVELRCDPISGHTALYWYRQSLGQGPEFLIYFQGTGAADDSGLPNDRFFAVRPEGSVSTLKIQRTERGDSAVYLCASSLSGTGSNTGELFFGEGSRLTVL.

This chain uses TRBV4-2 with TRBJ2-1, with TRBD2 identical over 11 bases. The V gene end was trimmed by 0 bases and the J gene end by 9 bases; junction bases not matched to a gene: 7. Germline V gene sequence: CDR1 LGHNA, CDR2 YNFKEQ. This CDR3 contains 16 residues. CDR3 in DNA: TGTGCCAGCAGCCAAGAGACTAGCGGGACGGTTGCTGAGCAGTTCTTC. Protein sequence: CASSQETSGTVAEQFF.

The V call is TRBV29-1, the J call TRBJ1-2; perhaps TRBD1 as D (5 bases). Germline V gene lookup returns CDR1 SQVTM and CDR2 ANQGSEA. The CDR3 length is 16 residues. V gave up 4 bases and J gave up 4 bases, with 22 bases separating them. The CDR3 region has the DNA TGCAGCGTTGTTAGTTCTGACAGTCGAACCGCCTATGGCTACACCTTC. This translates into CSVVSSDSRTAYGYTF.

This rearrangement joins TRBV7-9 to TRBJ1-1; 11 bases agree with TRBD1. This CDR3 is built from 16 residues. Germline-derived CDR1 and CDR2 are SEHNR and FQNEAQ (reference sequence). With 2 bases clipped from V and 4 bases from J, the junction kept 6 bases outside the gene matches. The DNA of the CDR3 is TGTGCCAGCAGCTTACAAGCCGGGACAGGGGGCACTGAAGCTTTCTTT. Translated, it gives CASSLQAGTGGTEAFF.

This clone was picked up a small number of times. The chain employs TRBV7-2 and TRBJ1-5, with 7 bases identical to TRBD1. The V gene's germline CDR1 is SGHTA and CDR2 FQGNSA. The CDR3 runs 17 residues. V shed 5 bases, J shed 4 bases, and the junction held 14 bases outside the gene matches. The DNA for the CDR3 is TGTGCCAGCAGCGGCAATCTGAGGGGGACAGTTAATCAGCCCCAGCATTTT. Translated, it gives CASSGNLRGTVNQPQHF. The complete variable domain, with remaining parts taken from reference TRBV7-2 and TRBJ1-5, reads GAGVSQSPSNKVTEKGKDVELRCDPISGHTALYWYRQSLGQGLEFLIYFQGNSAPDKSGLPSDRFSAERTGGSVSTLTIQRTQQEDSAVYLCASSGNLRGTVNQPQHFGDGTRLSIL.

The V gene is TRBV19, the J gene TRBJ1-6; 7 bases match TRBD1. V shed 10 bases and J 0 bases; nucleotides not matched to a gene: 15. The CDR3 covers 18 residues. The germline CDR1 and CDR2 sequences are LNHDA and SQIVND (reference sequence). The CDR3 protein is CATRSGQRDSSYNSPLHF. For the CDR3, the DNA is TGTGCCACCAGATCGGGACAGCGAGATAGCTCCTATAATTCACCCCTCCACTTT. Variable domain in full (rest from reference TRBV19 and TRBJ1-6): DGGITQSPKYLFRKEGQNVTLSCEQNLNHDAMYWYRQDPGQGLRLIYYSQIVNDFQKGDIAEGYSVSREKKESFPLTVTSAQKNPTAFYLCATRSGQRDSSYNSPLHFGNGTRLTVT.

The chain uses TRBV5-6 and TRBJ1-5; possible D gene TRBD1, 6 bases. The CDR3 consists of 15 residues. Germline CDR1 is SGHDT and CDR2 is YYEEEE. Trimming shortened V by 3 bases and J by 4 bases, and 14 bases separated the two germline ends. The CDR3 loop reads CASSSATGANQPQHF. The CDR3 DNA sequence: TGTGCCAGCAGCTCCGCGACAGGCGCTAATCAGCCCCAGCATTTT.

The V gene is TRBV6-1, the J gene TRBJ1-2; unclear D gene. Trimming removed 0 bases from V and 6 bases from J, with 14 bases in between. The CDR3 totals 15 residues. Germline lookup yields CDR1 MNHNS and CDR2 SASEGT. The CDR3 region has the DNA TGTGCCAGCAGTGAAGCGTGGTTGGCTTCTCATGGCTACACCTTC. Translated: CASSEAWLASHGYTF.

The chain carries TRBV5-6 and TRBJ1-1, with D possibly being TRBD1 (5 bases). The CDR3 is made up of 15 amino acids. Germline CDR1 reads SGHDT; CDR2 reads YYEEEE. The germline V and J ends were trimmed by 3 bases and 7 bases, with 19 bases remaining between them. CDR3 in amino acids: CASSSALGQGFEAFF. The CDR3 bases are TGTGCCAGCAGCTCCGCCCTAGGACAAGGGTTTGAAGCTTTCTTT. The whole variable domain, filled in from reference TRBV5-6 and TRBJ1-1, reads DAGVTQSPTHLIKTRGQQVTLRCSPKSGHDTVSWYQQALGQGPQFIFQYYEEEERQRGNFPDRFSGHQFPNYSSELNVNALLLGDSALYLCASSSALGQGFEAFFGQGTRLTVV.

The V and J genes are TRBV6-2 or TRBV6-3 and TRBJ1-5; a weak D match, TRBD1 (6 bases). The CDR3 totals 15 residues. Trimming left V 5 bases short and J 0 bases short, with 11 bases between. In germline, CDR1 is MNHEY, CDR2 SVGEGT. The DNA of the CDR3 is TGTGCCAGCAGTAACACAGGGATTAGCAATCAGCCCCAGCATTTT. Translating it yields CASSNTGISNQPQHF.

The V call is TRBV5-4, the J call TRBJ1-3; possible D gene TRBD1, 6 bases. V lost 4 bases to trimming and J lost 1 base, with 9 bases between them. This CDR3 comprises 14 residues. Germline loops: CDR1 SGHNT, CDR2 YYREEE (reference sequence). In DNA form, the CDR3 reads TGTGCCAGCAGCCTGGACAGTTCTGGAAACACCATATATTTT. This translates into CASSLDSSGNTIYF.

J is TRBJ1-5 and V is TRBV1; TRBD1, the D gene given by the table, was not confirmed from the DNA. TRBV1 constitutes a pseudogene. CDR3 size: 17 residues. The CDR3 nucleotides are TGCACCAGCAGCCAAGACGTCAGGACAGGGGATGATCAGCCCCAGCATTTT. It specifies CTSSQDVRTGDDQPQHF.

In its sample, this clone was seen a few times. The J gene is TRBJ1-1, the V gene TRBV6-5, with D hard to call. CDR3 length: 13 amino acids. V lost 6 bases and J lost 1, with 9 bases in between. Germline CDR1 MNHEY, CDR2 SVGAGI. The CDR3 spells CASRKAGNTEAFF. The DNA of the CDR3 is TGTGCCAGCAGAAAAGCGGGGAACACTGAAGCTTTCTTT.